The T cell receptor (beta chain) under discussion was sequenced for a study of beta chain features in type 1 diabetes. About the study: In all, around 100 million sorted cells from all samples were analyzed. Overall study results and limits: The naive, central memory and Treg TCRB repertoires of patients appeared to be more similar to one another than those of healthy donors. PCR could preferentially amplify shorter templates, alike in patients and controls.

The V end was cut by 4 bases, the J end by 5 bases, with 11 bases between. The CDR3 sequence is 12 residues long. CDR1 is SQVTM, CDR2 ANQGSEA, per germline. CD4+ naive, central memory, regulatory and stem cell-like memory cells were sorted via CD45RO/CCR7/CD25/CD127/CD95/CD27. This clone was seen a few times. Its antigen is currently unknown. Of the isolated RNA, all was reverse transcribed, and so the sequenced material was expressed TCRB transcripts. Data came from immunoSEQ multiplex PCR; TCRdb stores just in-frame clones and leaves some out. The sample yields hundreds of thousands of clones, approximately 31% seen once.

The chain has TRBV29-1 and TRBJ2-5; D is perhaps TRBD2 (5 bases). The sequencing input was naive CD4+ T cells from blood. This TCR was recovered from a man younger than 35 in good health. The CDR3 DNA follows: TGCAGCGTTGTTGGGAGAGTGGAGACCCAGTACTTC. Amino acids: CSVVGRVETQYF.